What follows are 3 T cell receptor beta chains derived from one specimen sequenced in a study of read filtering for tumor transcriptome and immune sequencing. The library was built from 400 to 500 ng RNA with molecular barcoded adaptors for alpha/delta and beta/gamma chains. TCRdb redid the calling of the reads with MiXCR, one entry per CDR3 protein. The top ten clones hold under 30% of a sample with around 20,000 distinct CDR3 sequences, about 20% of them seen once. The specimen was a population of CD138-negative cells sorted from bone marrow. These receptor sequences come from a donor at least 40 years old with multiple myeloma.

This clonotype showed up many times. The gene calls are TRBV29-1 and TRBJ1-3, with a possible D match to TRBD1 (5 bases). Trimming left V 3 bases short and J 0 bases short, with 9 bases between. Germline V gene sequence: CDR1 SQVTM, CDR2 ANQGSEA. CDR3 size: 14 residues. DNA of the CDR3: TGCAGCGTTGATTTGGGGGGCTCTGGAAACACCATATATTTT. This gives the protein CSVDLGGSGNTIYF.

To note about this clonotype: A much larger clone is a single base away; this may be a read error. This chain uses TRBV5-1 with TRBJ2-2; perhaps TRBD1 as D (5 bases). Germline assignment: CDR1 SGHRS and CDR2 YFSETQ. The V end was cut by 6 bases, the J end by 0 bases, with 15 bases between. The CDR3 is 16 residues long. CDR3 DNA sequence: TGCGCCAGCATCCGGCAGGGCACAGCGAACACCGGGGAGCTGTTTTTT. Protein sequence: CASIRQGTANTGELFF.

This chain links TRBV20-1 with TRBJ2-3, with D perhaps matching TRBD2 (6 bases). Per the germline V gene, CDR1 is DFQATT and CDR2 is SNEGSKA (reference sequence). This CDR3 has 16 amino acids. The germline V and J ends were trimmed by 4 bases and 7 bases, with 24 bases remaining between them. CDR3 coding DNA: TGCAGTGCTAACCCCTCGGGCGGGGTGGGTGGTTATACGCAGTATTTT. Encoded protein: CSANPSGGVGGYTQYF.